A selection of T cell receptor beta chains follows, all from one sample in a study of glioma-infiltrating T cells after dendritic cell vaccination. The repertoire was sequenced with immunoSEQ multiplex PCR; TCRdb's copy has only in-frame clones and lacks some. The table shows approximately 85,000 clones, with 85% occurring only once. Sequencing was performed on blood, taken after dendritic cell vaccination. Receptors originate from a human donor with glioblastoma. Each CDR3 is given with its conserved first and last residue. D genes are given only for firm matches. Part of the rows lack a size; the others show once, few, many or a class for expanded clones.

D | size | J | V | CDR3 | DNA
TRBD2 | . | TRBJ2-7 | TRBV4-1 | CASSPLAGVSSYEQYF | TGCGCCAGCAGCCCTCTAGCGGGGGTAAGCTCCTACGAGCAGTACTTC
. | . | TRBJ2-7 | TRBV7-9 | CASSLEQGGEQYF | TGTGCCAGCAGCTTAGAGCAGGGCGGCGAGCAGTACTTC
. | . | TRBJ1-2 | TRBV7-9 | CASTEVSGYYGYTF | TGTGCCAGCACCGAAGTGTCCGGTTACTATGGCTACACCTTC
. | . | TRBJ1-5 | TRBV6-1 | CASSGSQNQPQHF | TGTGCCAGCAGTGGGTCACAAAATCAGCCCCAGCATTTT
. | . | TRBJ2-7 | TRBV10-3 | CAISESHLVGVEQYF | TGTGCCATCAGTGAGTCGCACTTAGTAGGGGTCGAGCAGTACTTC
TRBD1 | . | TRBJ1-4 | TRBV27 | CASSVNRGRGEKLFF | TGTGCCAGCAGTGTCAACAGGGGGCGCGGAGAAAAACTGTTTTTT
. | . | TRBJ1-4 | TRBV5-6 | CASTWGATNEKLFF | TGTGCCAGCACCTGGGGAGCAACTAATGAAAAACTGTTTTTT
TRBD1 | once | TRBJ1-5 | TRBV5-3 | CARSRPGTDNQPQHF | TGTGCCAGAAGCAGACCCGGGACAGACAATCAGCCCCAGCATTTT
. | . | TRBJ1-1 | TRBV7-7 | CAIRRVRDKDLNTEAFF | TGTGCCATCCGACGAGTACGGGACAAAGACTTAAACACTGAAGCTTTCTTT
. | . | TRBJ2-7 | TRBV5-1 | CASSRGEDEQYF | TGCGCCAGCAGCCGGGGTGAGGACGAGCAGTACTTC
. | . | TRBJ2-7 | TRBV21-1 | CASKSTYEQYF | TGTGCCAGCAAGAGTACCTACGAGCAGTACTTC
. | . | TRBJ2-3 | TRBV5-1 | CASSPWSISGGGRTDTQYF | TGCGCCAGCAGCCCCTGGTCAATTTCGGGGGGCGGACGCACAGATACGCAGTATTTT
. | few | TRBJ1-1 | TRBV28 | CASSFRGQLNTEAFF | TGTGCCAGCAGTTTTCGCGGGCAATTGAACACTGAAGCTTTCTTT
TRBD2 | few | TRBJ2-5 | TRBV5-3 | CARSTKVPGTSGRYQETQYF | TGTGCCAGAAGCACAAAAGTTCCCGGGACTAGCGGAAGGTACCAAGAGACCCAGTACTTC
. | . | TRBJ2-7 | TRBV5-1 | CASSSQGPEQYF | TGCGCCAGCAGCTCACAGGGTCCCGAGCAGTACTTC
. | . | TRBJ1-5 | TRBV6-6 | CASSYSAQVSNQPQHF | TGTGCCAGCAGTTACTCGGCCCAAGTAAGCAATCAGCCCCAGCATTTT
. | . | TRBJ1-1 | TRBV7-8 | CASSSGGAPTEAFF | TGTGCCAGCAGCTCGGGGGGGGCACCCACTGAAGCTTTCTTT
TRBD1 | . | TRBJ1-4 | TRBV25-1 | CASWGTRTGQNEKLFF | TGTGCCAGTTGGGGGACTCGGACAGGGCAGAATGAAAAACTGTTTTTT
. | few | TRBJ1-4 | TRBV5-6 | CASRTTGDHNEKLFF | TGTGCCAGCAGAACCACGGGGGATCATAATGAAAAACTGTTTTTT
TRBD1 | . | TRBJ1-3 | TRBV2 | CASSGGQGVVRNTIYF | TGTGCCAGCAGTGGGGGACAGGGTGTAGTTCGAAACACCATATATTTT
. | few | TRBJ1-4 | TRBV19 | CASSFYGTNEKLFF | TGTGCCAGTAGTTTTTACGGAACTAATGAAAAACTGTTTTTT
. | . | TRBJ1-5 | TRBV7-7 | CASSLRRGGEREKDQPQHF | TGTGCCAGCAGCTTGAGGAGGGGTGGGGAAAGGGAAAAGGATCAGCCCCAGCATTTT
. | . | TRBJ2-7 | TRBV27 | CASSLTSEKDEQYF | TGTGCCAGCAGTTTAACGTCGGAGAAGGACGAGCAGTACTTC
. | . | TRBJ2-3 | TRBV10-1 | CASSVGGGTHF | .
. | . | TRBJ2-1 | TRBV11-3 | CASSWGLSSYNEQFF | TGTGCCAGCAGCTGGGGGCTTAGCTCCTACAATGAGCAGTTCTTC
TRBD1 | . | TRBJ2-3 | TRBV5-6 | CASSLAGQGKDTQYF | TGTGCCAGCAGCTTGGCGGGACAGGGGAAGGATACGCAGTATTTT
TRBD1 | once | TRBJ1-2 | TRBV6-5 | CASSYGDRGYGYTF | TGTGCCAGCAGTTATGGGGACAGGGGCTATGGCTACACCTTC
TRBD1 | many | TRBJ2-1 | TRBV4-1 | CASSQEGTGFNNEQFF | TGCGCCAGCAGCCAAGAAGGGACAGGGTTTAACAATGAGCAGTTCTTC
TRBD1 | . | TRBJ2-7 | TRBV29-1 | CSVDDRGDEQYF | TGCAGCGTTGATGACAGGGGGGACGAGCAGTACTTC
TRBD2 | . | TRBJ2-1 | TRBV7-3 | CASITGWTSGRAGYNEQFF | TGTGCCAGCATCACCGGTTGGACTAGCGGGAGGGCCGGGTACAATGAGCAGTTCTTC
. | . | TRBJ1-2 | TRBV29-1 | CSAPTPTNYGYTF | TGCAGCGCCCCGACACCTACTAACTATGGCTACACCTTC
. | . | TRBJ1-3 | TRBV18 | CASSPGQPDSGNTIYF | TGTGCCAGCTCACCAGGGCAGCCTGACTCTGGAAACACCATATATTTT
. | once | TRBJ1-1 | TRBV27 | CASSPPPLYPMKAFF | TGTGCCAGCAGTCCCCCTCCGCTCTACCCCATGAAAGCTTTCTTT